These 31 T cell receptor beta chains share one sample of origin, sequenced in a study of blood T cells in healthy people across ages (dated by TCRdb to the mid-2010s). Libraries were prepared through 5' RACE. The listed sequencing device is Illumina HiSeq 2500. A second 7 to 11 cycle PCR used a sample-barcoded 5' primer and a J-beta primer mix. TCRdb reprocessed the public reads (quality trimming at Q25 with fastp, clone calling with MiXCR) and kept in-frame beta chains. Every CDR3 protein is listed once, alongside the most common genes and DNA of its rows. The sample includes roughly 1,700,000 distinct CDR3 sequences, with roughly 27% observed a single time. The leading ten clones occupy about 8% of the sample. Sequencing used blood. The receptor source for this set is a woman younger than 45 in good health.

This chain connects TRBV5-1 to TRBJ2-3; no definite D call. The germline V gene has CDR1 SGHRS and CDR2 YFSETQ. The CDR3 spans 12 residues. Trimming took 4 bases from V and 4 from J, leaving 7 bases between them. The CDR3, as DNA: TGCGCCAGCAGCGTAGACGCAGATACGCAGTATTTT. Amino acids: CASSVDADTQYF.

This clonotype was counted ten times or more. The rearrangement links TRBV7-9 to TRBJ2-5, with 9 positions matching TRBD2. This CDR3 contains 15 residues. Germline CDR1 is SEHNR and CDR2 is FQNEAQ (reference sequence). Germline trimming cut 5 bases from V and 4 bases from J; bases unmatched to any gene: 8. CDR3 protein: CASSLRGTSPETQYF. For the CDR3, the DNA is TGTGCCAGCAGCCTCCGGGGGACTAGCCCAGAGACCCAGTACTTC.

This chain connects TRBV29-1 to TRBJ1-2; TRBD1 agrees at 9 bases. Germline CDR1 is SQVTM and CDR2 is ANQGSEA. This CDR3 is 11 amino acids long. CDR3 sequence: CGGDRAYGYTF. The CDR3 nucleotides are TGCGGTGGGGACAGGGCTTACGGCTACACCTTC.

This clonotype was counted only a few times. V and J are TRBV3-1 and TRBJ1-4; unclear D gene. Deletions cut 3 bases from V and 8 bases from J, with 13 bases between. The length of the CDR3 is 14 residues. CDR1 and CDR2 from the germline V gene are LGHDT and YNNKEL (reference sequence). This CDR3 reads CASSQRLQYEKLFF. In nucleotides, the CDR3 is TGTGCCAGCAGCCAGCGACTGCAGTACGAAAAACTGTTTTTT.

This clonotype showed up many times. The chain carries TRBV4-1 and TRBJ2-3; D remains unclear. The CDR3 contains 12 residues. The V end lost 3 bases, the J end lost 6 bases, and 7 bases lay between the germline ends. Germline V CDR1 and CDR2: MGHRA, YSYEKL. The CDR3 here is CASSHPLDTQYF. The CDR3 DNA is TGCGCCAGCAGCCATCCCCTGGATACGCAGTATTTT.

Comment on this clonotype: A read error may explain this, as a much larger clone is one base away. The rearrangement links TRBV9 to TRBJ2-4; a possible D gene is TRBD2 (6 bases). CDR3 length equals 12 residues. CDR1 is SGDLS, CDR2 YYNGEE, per germline. The CDR3 coding sequence is TGTACCAGCAGTGGAGGGAGCCGTGAGCAGTACTTC. Protein product: CTSSGGSREQYF.

This clonotype was observed a handful of times. The chain joins TRBV7-9 to TRBJ2-4, with TRBD2 as a possible D gene (5 bases). The length of the CDR3 is 16 residues. Looked up from germline, CDR1 is SEHNR and CDR2 is FQNEAQ (reference sequence). Deletions cut 5 bases from V and 1 base from J, with 15 bases between. DNA of the CDR3: TGTGCCAGCAGCCCAGAGGGCGGTTCGGCCAAAAACATTCAGTACTTC. It is translated as CASSPEGGSAKNIQYF.

There are a few counts of this clonotype. The chain links TRBV2 to TRBJ2-1; TRBD1 matches 7 bases. This CDR3 comprises 12 residues. The ends lost 8 bases at V and 13 bases at J; junction bases unmatched: 11. CDR1 SNHLY and CDR2 FYNNEI come from the germline V gene. Here the CDR3 DNA reads TGTGCCAGCCAGAGACAGGGCCGGTATCAGTTCTTC. Translation: CASQRQGRYQFF.

The chain carries TRBV2 and TRBJ2-7; possible D gene TRBD1, 6 bases. CDR1 and CDR2 (germline): SNHLY, FYNNEI. The V end was cut by 6 bases, the J end by 4 bases, with 22 bases between. This CDR3 comprises 16 residues. CDR3 sequence: CASSSSGATTLYEQYF. The CDR3 DNA follows: TGTGCCAGCAGCTCCTCAGGGGCTACTACTTTGTACGAGCAGTACTTC.

This clonotype came up a few times. V usage is TRBV13 and J usage is TRBJ1-3; 8 bases are a match to TRBD1. The CDR3 sequence is 14 residues long. Trimming cost V 6 bases and J 4 bases; bases outside gene matches: 5. CDR1 is PRHDT and CDR2 is FYEKMQ in the germline V gene (reference sequence). For the CDR3, the DNA is TGTGCCAGCAGTGACAGGGGAAAGGGAAACACCATATATTTT. Residues: CASSDRGKGNTIYF.

V gene TRBV3-1 combines with J gene TRBJ2-7; 10 nucleotides line up with TRBD1. Germline CDR1 LGHDT, CDR2 YNNKEL (reference sequence). J was trimmed by 1 base and V by 3 bases; bases with no gene match: 3. The CDR3 loop spans 15 amino acids. The CDR3 sequence is CASSQRGQGSYEQYF. CDR3 DNA: TGTGCCAGCAGCCAGAGGGGACAGGGGTCCTACGAGCAGTACTTC.

The chain uses TRBV6-5 and TRBJ2-7; weak D call: TRBD2 (5 bases). The CDR3 sequence is 13 residues long. V lost 7 bases and J lost 6, with 16 bases in between. The germline gives CDR1 MNHEY, CDR2 SVGAGI. This CDR3 is CASTPRASSEQYF. CDR3 nucleotide sequence: TGTGCCAGCACCCCTCGGGCTAGCAGCGAGCAGTACTTC.

This clonotype was observed many times. V usage is TRBV15 and J usage is TRBJ1-2; the D gene is possibly TRBD1 (6 bases). Trimming stripped 7 bases from V and 1 base from J, with 10 bases between. Germline V gene data show CDR1 as LNHNV and CDR2 as YYDKDF (reference sequence). This CDR3 has 13 residues. DNA for the CDR3: TGTGCCACCAAGGACAGCTTTAACTATGGCTACACCTTC. Translating gives CATKDSFNYGYTF.

This rearrangement joins TRBV7-8 to TRBJ2-5, with 14 positions matching TRBD2. V dropped 5 bases and J dropped 9; count of bases not matched to a gene: 11. CDR1 SGHVS and CDR2 FQNEAQ come from the germline V gene. The CDR3 spans 16 residues. CDR3 coding DNA: TGTGCCAGCAGCGCGACTAGCGGGAGGGCTGGGGGGGCCCAGTACTTC. Translated, it gives CASSATSGRAGGAQYF.

The V call is TRBV29-1, the J call TRBJ1-2, with D possibly matching TRBD1 (5 bases). This CDR3 has 12 amino acids. Germline V lookup: CDR1 SQVTM, CDR2 ANQGSEA. With 7 bases removed from V and 4 bases from J, the gap between germline ends came to 13 bases. CDR3 sequence (DNA): TGCAGCGGTGCCGGAGGGACCTATGGCTACACCTTC. Its translation is CSGAGGTYGYTF.

Comments on this clonotype: Germline and junction disagree at one end, which may indicate a read error. The chain is built from TRBV6-6 and TRBJ1-6, with TRBD1 matching 8 bases. There are 14 residues in the CDR3. Per germline, CDR1 MNHNY and CDR2 SVGAGI (reference sequence). CDR3: CTSSYAGGDSPLHF. The CDR3, as DNA: TGTACCAGCAGTTACGCAGGGGGCGATTCACCCCTCCACTTT.

This clonotype has only a few counts. This rearrangement joins TRBV18 to TRBJ2-7, with 9 bases matching TRBD2. This CDR3 is 15 amino acids long. Trimming took 6 bases from V and 3 from J; bases not matched to a gene: 9. Per the germline V gene, CDR1 is KGHSH and CDR2 is LQKENI. CDR3 protein: CASSRPPSGIYEQYF. The CDR3 coding sequence is TGTGCCAGCTCGAGGCCGCCTAGCGGGATCTACGAGCAGTACTTC.

The V call is TRBV4-1, the J call TRBJ2-5; TRBD1 agrees at 7 bases. CDR3 length equals 15 residues. The junction had 5 bases not matched to a gene; V was cut back by 1 base and J by 3 bases. In germline, CDR1 is MGHRA, CDR2 YSYEKL. CDR3 sequence: CASSQGTGQKETQYF. In DNA, the CDR3 is TGCGCCAGCAGCCAAGGGACAGGACAAAAAGAGACCCAGTACTTC.

The gene calls are TRBV2 and TRBJ2-7; D perhaps matches TRBD2 (5 bases). This CDR3 contains 14 residues. Germline values: CDR1 SNHLY, CDR2 FYNNEI. The V gene lost 10 bases and the J gene lost 1 base, with 17 bases spanning the gap. The CDR3 DNA follows: TGTGCCACCTACCTAAATGAGGGTTCCTACGAGCAGTACTTC. Translating it yields CATYLNEGSYEQYF.

On this clonotype: One end of the junction varies from germline; a read error may be responsible. The rearrangement links TRBV12-3 or TRBV12-4 to TRBJ2-3; maybe TRBD2 (5 bases). This CDR3 comprises 14 residues. The CDR3 bases are TGTGCCAGCAGGGCCCGAGGGAGCGCAGATGCGCAATATTTT. Translated: CASRARGSADAQYF.

J is TRBJ2-5 and V is TRBV20-1, with D unclear. Germline assignment: CDR1 DFQATT and CDR2 SNEGSKA (reference sequence). CDR3 length equals 11 residues. Trimming removed 3 bases from V and 3 bases from J, with 5 bases in between. Here the CDR3 DNA reads TGCAGTGCTAGCAACAAAGAGACCCAGTACTTC. This sequence encodes CSASNKETQYF.

The chain couples TRBV6-6 to TRBJ2-1, with unresolved D. Germline assignment: CDR1 MNHNY and CDR2 SVGAGI (reference sequence). CDR3 length: 15 residues. Trimming pared 5 bases from V and 4 bases from J, leaving 15 bases between. For the CDR3, the DNA is TGTGCCAGCAGTCGCTTGGTCAATGGGTACAATGAGCAGTTCTTC. Its translation is CASSRLVNGYNEQFF.

In its sample, this clonotype was seen once. The junction shows a germline mismatch at one end, possibly a read error. The chain's CDR3 is CTSSLWGDEKLFF. DNA for the CDR3: TGTACCAGCAGCCTTTGGGGGGATGAAAAACTGTTTTTT. V and J are TRBV7-9 and TRBJ1-4; D perhaps matches TRBD1 (5 bases). Germline CDR1 reads SEHNR; CDR2 reads FQNEAQ (reference sequence). This CDR3 is built from 13 residues.

This clonotype appeared many times. One end of the junction fails to match germline, which may point to a read error. The V call is TRBV5-1, the J call TRBJ2-3; possibly TRBD1 for D (6 bases). The length of the CDR3 is 14 residues. The germline CDR1 and CDR2 sequences are SGHRS and YFSETQ. The CDR3 region is CASSTGPSTDTQYF. The CDR3 DNA sequence: TGTGCCAGCAGTACAGGGCCTAGCACAGATACGCAGTATTTT. Based on the CDR3 plus reference TRBV5-1 and TRBJ2-3, the full variable domain is KAGVTQTPRYLIKTRGQQVTLSCSPISGHRSVSWYQQTPGQGLQFLFEYFSETQRNKGNFPGRFSGRQFSNSRSEMNVSTLELGDSALYLCASSTGPSTDTQYFGPGTRLTVL.

This chain connects TRBV5-1 to TRBJ1-2; D not resolved. CDR1 and CDR2 from the germline V gene are SGHRS and YFSETQ. V was cut by 9 bases and J by 4 bases, with 16 bases left in between. The CDR3 length is 13 residues. The DNA for the CDR3 is TGCGCCACGAGGGCCGGAGACCTCTATGGCTACACCTTC. This sequence encodes CATRAGDLYGYTF.

This clonotype was counted only a few times. The genes are TRBV12-3 or TRBV12-4 and TRBJ1-2; D gene ambiguous. The CDR3 is 15 amino acids. V lost 0 bases and J 6 bases, leaving 14 bases between the germline ends. The CDR3 sequence: CASSLAGGPKDGYTF. The DNA for the CDR3 is TGTGCCAGCAGTTTAGCCGGAGGGCCCAAGGATGGCTACACCTTC.

This clonotype appeared a few times. The J gene is TRBJ2-1, the V gene TRBV5-1; 9 nucleotides match TRBD2. With V trimmed by 2 bases and J by 8 bases, 8 bases remained unmatched. CDR1 and CDR2 (germline): SGHRS, YFSETQ. The CDR3 extends over 15 amino acids. Here the CDR3 reads CASSFAGGAWDEQFF. Written as DNA, the CDR3 is TGCGCCAGCAGCTTCGCGGGGGGGGCTTGGGATGAGCAGTTCTTC. Together with reference TRBV5-1 and TRBJ2-1, the CDR3 gives the full variable domain: KAGVTQTPRYLIKTRGQQVTLSCSPISGHRSVSWYQQTPGQGLQFLFEYFSETQRNKGNFPGRFSGRQFSNSRSEMNVSTLELGDSALYLCASSFAGGAWDEQFFGPGTRLTVL.

This clonotype was picked up a small number of times. The V and J genes are TRBV6-4 and TRBJ2-1; D call uncertain. CDR1 and CDR2 from the germline V gene are MRHNA and SNTAGT. The CDR3 is made up of 16 amino acids. V lost 2 bases to trimming and J lost 2 bases, with 13 bases between them. CDR3 in amino acids: CASSDEVTSPYNEQFF. Here the CDR3 DNA reads TGTGCCAGCAGTGACGAGGTAACTTCCCCCTACAATGAGCAGTTCTTC.

About this clonotype: This may stem from a read error, because a much larger clone lies one nucleotide away. The rearrangement links TRBV12-3 or TRBV12-4 to TRBJ2-5; 9 positions agree with TRBD1. The CDR3 is made up of 16 amino acids. CDR3 nucleotides: TGTGCCGGCAGTTCTCTCCCGGGACAGGGACAAGAGACCCAGTACTTC. It translates to CAGSSLPGQGQETQYF.

The chain joins TRBV2 to TRBJ2-5, with D uncertain. This CDR3 is 15 amino acids long. V lost 2 bases to trimming and J lost 1 base, with 11 bases between them. Germline values: CDR1 SNHLY, CDR2 FYNNEI. The CDR3 spells CASSEYGDGQETQYF. CDR3 nucleotides: TGTGCCAGCAGTGAATATGGAGACGGCCAAGAGACCCAGTACTTC.

This clonotype was seen more than once but under ten times. This CDR3 reads CASRSDRGIGRNTEAFF. CDR3 in DNA: TGTGCCAGCAGATCGGACAGGGGGATTGGGCGGAACACTGAAGCTTTCTTT. The chain carries TRBV13 and TRBJ1-1, with 10 bases aligning to TRBD1. The CDR3 runs 17 residues. From germline, CDR1 is PRHDT and CDR2 FYEKMQ (reference sequence). The V and J ends lost 6 bases and 1 base, in that order; junction bases with no gene match: 11.